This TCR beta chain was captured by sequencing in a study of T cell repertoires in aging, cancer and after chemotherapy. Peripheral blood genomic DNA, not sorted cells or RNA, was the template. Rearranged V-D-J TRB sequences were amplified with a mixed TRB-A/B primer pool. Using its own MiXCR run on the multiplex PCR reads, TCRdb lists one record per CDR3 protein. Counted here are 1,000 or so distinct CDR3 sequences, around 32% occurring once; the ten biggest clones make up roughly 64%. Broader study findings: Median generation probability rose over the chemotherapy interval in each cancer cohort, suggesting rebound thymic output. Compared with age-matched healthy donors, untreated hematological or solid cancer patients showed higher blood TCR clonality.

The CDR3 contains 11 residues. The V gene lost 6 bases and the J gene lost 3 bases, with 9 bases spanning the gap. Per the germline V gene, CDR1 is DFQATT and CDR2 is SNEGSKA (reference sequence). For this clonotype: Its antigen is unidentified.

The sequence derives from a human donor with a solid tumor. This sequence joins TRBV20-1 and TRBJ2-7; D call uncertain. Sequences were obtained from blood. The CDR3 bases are TGCAGTGCGATTTACAGCTACGAGCAGTACTTC. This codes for CSAIYSYEQYF.